The present T cell receptor (beta chain) was sequenced within a study of shared clonotypes between healthy human individuals. Study-wide points: Shared clonotypes: 4.5% to 5% naive CD4, around 4% naive CD8, 2.3% memory CD4, 0.4% memory CD8.

Only in-frame clones appear in the TCRdb table, and some are missing; sequencing was by immunoSEQ multiplex PCR. The table has under 1,900,000 clones, roughly 98.5% seen once. Everyone who donated was a Caucasian adult who lived in Nashville, Tennessee. Germline V lookup: CDR1 SGHRS, CDR2 YFSETQ. This CDR3 has 16 residues. Germline trimming cut 4 bases from V and 0 bases from J; bases unmatched to any gene: 6. This clone appeared a single time. Antigen: not known. This clonotype originated in a man aged 25-40 years in good health. The gene calls are TRBV5-1 and TRBJ2-1, with 8 bases matching TRBD1. Sequencing used naive CD4+ T cells sorted from blood. Subset described: CD45RA+ positively selected. The DNA of the CDR3 is TGCGCCAGCAGCCCTACAGGGGGTCACTCCTACAATGAGCAGTTCTTC. Its translation: CASSPTGGHSYNEQFF.